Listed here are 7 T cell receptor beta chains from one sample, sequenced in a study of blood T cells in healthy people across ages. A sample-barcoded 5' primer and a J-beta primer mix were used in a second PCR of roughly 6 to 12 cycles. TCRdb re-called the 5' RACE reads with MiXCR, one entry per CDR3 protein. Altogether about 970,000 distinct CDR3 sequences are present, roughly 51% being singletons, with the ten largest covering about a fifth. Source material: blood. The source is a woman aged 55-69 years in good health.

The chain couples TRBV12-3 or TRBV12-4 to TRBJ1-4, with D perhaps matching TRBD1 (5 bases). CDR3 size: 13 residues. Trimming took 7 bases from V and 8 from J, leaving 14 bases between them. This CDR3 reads CASTRDQEEKLFF. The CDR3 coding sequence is TGTGCCAGCACCCGGGACCAGGAGGAAAAACTGTTTTTT.

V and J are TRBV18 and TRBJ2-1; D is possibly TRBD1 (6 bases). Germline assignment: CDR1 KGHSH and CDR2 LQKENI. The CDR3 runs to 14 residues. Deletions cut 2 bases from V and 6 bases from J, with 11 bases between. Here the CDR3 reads CASSPENRANEQFF. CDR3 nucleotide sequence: TGTGCCAGCTCACCAGAAAACAGGGCCAATGAGCAGTTCTTC.

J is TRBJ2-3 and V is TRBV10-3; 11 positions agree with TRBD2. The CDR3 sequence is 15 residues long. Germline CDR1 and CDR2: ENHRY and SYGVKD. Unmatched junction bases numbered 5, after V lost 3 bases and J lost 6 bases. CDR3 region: CAISDGSSGRDTQYF. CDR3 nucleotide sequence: TGTGCCATCAGTGACGGGTCTAGCGGGAGGGATACGCAGTATTTT.

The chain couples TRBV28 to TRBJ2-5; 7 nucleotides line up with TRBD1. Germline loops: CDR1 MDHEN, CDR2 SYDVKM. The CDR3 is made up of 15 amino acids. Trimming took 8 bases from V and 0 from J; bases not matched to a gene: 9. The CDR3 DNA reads TGTGCCAGCCCTCCCCCGACAGGGAACCAAGAGACCCAGTACTTC. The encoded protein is CASPPPTGNQETQYF.

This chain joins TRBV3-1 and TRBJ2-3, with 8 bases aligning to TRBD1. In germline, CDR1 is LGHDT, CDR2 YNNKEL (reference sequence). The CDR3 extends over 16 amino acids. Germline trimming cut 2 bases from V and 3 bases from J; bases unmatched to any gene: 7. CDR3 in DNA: TGTGCCAGCAGCCAACCAGCCGGACAGGGTACAGATACGCAGTATTTT. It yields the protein CASSQPAGQGTDTQYF.

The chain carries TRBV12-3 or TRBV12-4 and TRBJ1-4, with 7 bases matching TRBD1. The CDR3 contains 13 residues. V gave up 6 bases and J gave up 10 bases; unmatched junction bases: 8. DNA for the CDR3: TGTGCCAGCAGCTCGACAGGGACAGTAAAACTGTTTTTT. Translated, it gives CASSSTGTVKLFF.

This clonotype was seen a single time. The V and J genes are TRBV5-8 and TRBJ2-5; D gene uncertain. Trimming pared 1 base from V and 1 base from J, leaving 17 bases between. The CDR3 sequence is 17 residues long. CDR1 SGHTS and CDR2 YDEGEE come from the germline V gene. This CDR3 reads CASSLSVGSTIQETQYF. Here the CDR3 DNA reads TGTGCCAGCAGCTTGTCGGTCGGAAGCACCATCCAAGAGACCCAGTACTTC.